The source of this T cell receptor beta chain is a study of blood T cell repertoires in COVID-19. Study as a whole: Samples came from the United States, Italy and Spain, spanning acute and convalescent COVID-19. In each case, the material was cDNA or gDNA derived from T cells, B-cell-depleted T cells, or PBMCs.

Authors' data handling: Amplified reference gene primers provided the basis for estimating nucleated cell counts. This table comes from immunoSEQ multiplex PCR, and its TCRdb copy is limited to in-frame clones, with some not included. V, J and clone size reflect that table, while D and trimming were determined from the DNA. Of 100,000 to 150,000 clones listed, around 76% were seen once; the top ten hold roughly 5.5%. Per the germline V gene, CDR1 is SGHVS and CDR2 is FNYEAQ. The length of the CDR3 is 14 residues. V gave up 3 bases and J gave up 10 bases, with 15 bases separating them. This sequence originates from a man in his 60s with acute or convalescent COVID-19. V is TRBV7-6 and J is TRBJ1-4; a weak D match, TRBD1 (6 bases). The sequencing input was peripheral blood. The CDR3: CASSLGAGGGKLFF. CDR3 nucleotides: TGTGCCAGCAGCTTGGGGGCCGGTGGTGGAAAACTGTTTTTT. Filled out from reference TRBV7-6 and TRBJ1-4, the complete variable domain reads GAGVSQSPRYKVTKRGQDVALRCDPISGHVSLYWYRQALGQGPEFLTYFNYEAQQDKSGLPNDRFSAERPEGSISTLTIQRTEQRDSAMYRCASSLGAGGGKLFFGSGTQLSVL.